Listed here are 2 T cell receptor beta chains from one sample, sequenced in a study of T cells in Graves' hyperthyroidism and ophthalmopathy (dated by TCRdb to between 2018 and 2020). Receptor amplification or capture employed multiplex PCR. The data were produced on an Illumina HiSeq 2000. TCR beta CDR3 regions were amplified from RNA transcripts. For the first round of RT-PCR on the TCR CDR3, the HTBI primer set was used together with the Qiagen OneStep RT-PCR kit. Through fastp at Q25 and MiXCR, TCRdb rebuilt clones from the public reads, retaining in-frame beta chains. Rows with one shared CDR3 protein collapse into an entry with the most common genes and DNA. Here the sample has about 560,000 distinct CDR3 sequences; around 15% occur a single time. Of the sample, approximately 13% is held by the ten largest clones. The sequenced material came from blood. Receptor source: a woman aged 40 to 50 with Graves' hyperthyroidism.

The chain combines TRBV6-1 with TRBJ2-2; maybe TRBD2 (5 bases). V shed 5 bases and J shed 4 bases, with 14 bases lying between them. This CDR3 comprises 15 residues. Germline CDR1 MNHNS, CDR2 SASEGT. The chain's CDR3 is CASSPPGYSTGELFF. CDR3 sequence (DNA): TGTGCCAGCAGTCCTCCGGGGTATTCCACCGGGGAGCTGTTTTTT.

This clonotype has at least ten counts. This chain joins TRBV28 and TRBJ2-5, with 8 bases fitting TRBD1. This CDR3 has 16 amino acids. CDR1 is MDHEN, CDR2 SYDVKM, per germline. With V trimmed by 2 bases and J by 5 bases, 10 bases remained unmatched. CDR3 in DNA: TGTGCCAGCAGTTTAGACGGAACAGGGGGTAGGGAGACCCAGTACTTC. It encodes CASSLDGTGGRETQYF.